This TCR beta chain was documented in a study of blood T cell repertoires in COVID-19. About the research overall: Acute and convalescent COVID-19 samples came from the United States, Italy and Spain. PBMCs, B-cell-depleted T cells, or T cells were the source of the cDNA or gDNA that made up the material.

The CDR3 covers 18 residues. Per the study methods: Nucleated cell number was recorded as an estimate derived from reference gene primer amplification. The data were produced by immunoSEQ multiplex PCR, yet TCRdb's version contains in-frame clones alone and is incomplete. V, J and clone size were drawn from that table, and D and trimming were deduced from the DNA. Among some 230,000 clones listed, roughly 81% were seen once. Sequencing was carried out using peripheral blood. This chain links TRBV21-1 with TRBJ2-4; the table's D call TRBD1 went unverified against the DNA. TRBV21-1 is listed as a pseudogene. This clonotype was obtained from a man aged 50-60 years who had recovered from COVID-19. CDR3 loop: CAPRGRESPAGSKNIQYF. DNA for the CDR3: TGTGCCCCCAGGGGGCGGGAGAGCCCCGCTGGTTCCAAAAACATTCAGTACTTC.